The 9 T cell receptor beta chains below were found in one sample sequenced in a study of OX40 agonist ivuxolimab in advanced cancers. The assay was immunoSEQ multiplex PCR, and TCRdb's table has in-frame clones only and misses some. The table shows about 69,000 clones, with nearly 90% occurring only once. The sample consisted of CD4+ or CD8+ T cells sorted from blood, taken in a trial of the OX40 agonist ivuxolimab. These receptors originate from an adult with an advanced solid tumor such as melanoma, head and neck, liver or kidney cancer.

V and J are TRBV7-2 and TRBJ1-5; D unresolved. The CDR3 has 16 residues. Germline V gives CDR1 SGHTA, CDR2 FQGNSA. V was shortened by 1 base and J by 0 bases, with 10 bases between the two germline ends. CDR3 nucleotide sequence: TGTGCCAGCAGCTTAGTCCCTACCTATAGCAATCAGCCCCAGCATTTT. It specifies CASSLVPTYSNQPQHF.

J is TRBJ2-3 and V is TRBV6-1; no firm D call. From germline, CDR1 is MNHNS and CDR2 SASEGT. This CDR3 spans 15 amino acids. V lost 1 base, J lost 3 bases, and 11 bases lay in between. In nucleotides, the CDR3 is TGTGCCAGCAGTGAAGGCGGACGATTGACAGATACGCAGTATTTT. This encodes CASSEGGRLTDTQYF.

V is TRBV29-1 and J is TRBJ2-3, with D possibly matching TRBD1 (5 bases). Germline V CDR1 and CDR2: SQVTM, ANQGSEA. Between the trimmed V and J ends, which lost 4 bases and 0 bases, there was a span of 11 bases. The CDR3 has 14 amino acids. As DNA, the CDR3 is TGCAGCGTTGCAAGGGGCCGGAGCACAGATACGCAGTATTTT. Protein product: CSVARGRSTDTQYF.

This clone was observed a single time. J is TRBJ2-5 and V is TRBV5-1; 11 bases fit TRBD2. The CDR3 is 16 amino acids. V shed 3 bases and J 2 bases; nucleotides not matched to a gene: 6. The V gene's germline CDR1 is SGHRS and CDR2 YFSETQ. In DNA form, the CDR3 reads TGCGCCAGCAGCTCCAACCGACTAGCGGGACAAGAGACCCAGTACTTC. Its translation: CASSSNRLAGQETQYF. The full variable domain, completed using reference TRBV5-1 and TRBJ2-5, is KAGVTQTPRYLIKTRGQQVTLSCSPISGHRSVSWYQQTPGQGLQFLFEYFSETQRNKGNFPGRFSGRQFSNSRSEMNVSTLELGDSALYLCASSSNRLAGQETQYFGPGTRLLVL.

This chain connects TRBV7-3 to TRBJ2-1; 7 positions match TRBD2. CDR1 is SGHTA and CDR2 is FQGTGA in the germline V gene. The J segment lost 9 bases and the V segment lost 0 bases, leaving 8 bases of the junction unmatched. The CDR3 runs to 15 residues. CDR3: CASSLTSAGEGEQFF. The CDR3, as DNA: TGTGCCAGCAGCTTAACGAGTGCGGGAGAGGGTGAGCAGTTCTTC.

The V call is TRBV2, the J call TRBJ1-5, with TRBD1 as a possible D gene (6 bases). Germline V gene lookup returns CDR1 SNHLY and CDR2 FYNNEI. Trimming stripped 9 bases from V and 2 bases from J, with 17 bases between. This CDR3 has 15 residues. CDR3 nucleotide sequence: TGTGCCAGTCGACTGGGGGGCTGGGGCAATCAGCCCCAGCATTTT. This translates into CASRLGGWGNQPQHF.

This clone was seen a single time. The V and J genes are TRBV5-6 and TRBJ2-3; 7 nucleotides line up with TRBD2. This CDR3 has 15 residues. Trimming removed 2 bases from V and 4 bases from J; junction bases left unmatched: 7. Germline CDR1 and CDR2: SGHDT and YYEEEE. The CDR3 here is CASSLGGRVADTQYF. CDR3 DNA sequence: TGTGCCAGCAGCTTAGGTGGGAGGGTTGCAGATACGCAGTATTTT.

CDR3 nucleotide sequence: TGTGCCAGCAGCTTAGAGGGCGGCTGGACCGGGGAGCTGTTTTTT. This codes for CASSLEGGWTGELFF. This chain uses TRBV11-3 with TRBJ2-2; D remains unclear. With 0 bases removed from V and 5 bases from J, the gap between germline ends came to 10 bases. CDR3 length equals 15 residues. Germline CDR1 is SGHNT and CDR2 is YENEEA.

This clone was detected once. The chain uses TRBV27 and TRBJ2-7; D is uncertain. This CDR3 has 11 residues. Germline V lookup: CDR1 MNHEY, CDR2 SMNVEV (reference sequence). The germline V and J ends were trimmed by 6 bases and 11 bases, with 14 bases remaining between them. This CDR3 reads CASRRVNKEYF. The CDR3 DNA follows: TGTGCCAGCAGGCGAGTAAATAAGGAGTACTTC.